The 5 T cell receptor beta chains given below trace back to one sample, sequenced in a study of blood T cell repertoires in COVID-19 (dated by TCRdb to 2018 to 2021). The library came from the immunoSEQ multiplex PCR assay. Here the immuneACCESS table is served through TCRdb, limited to in-frame sequences with V and J called. Missing clones are a known gap in these copies; in checked studies unresolved V genes cover under half, and the rest lacks a known reason. This sample gives just over 350,000 clones in total; roughly 87% of them show up just once. The top ten clones comprise approximately 3.1% of the sample. Sequencing input: PBMCs or T cells enriched from blood (not recorded which). The receptors derive from a woman in her twenties or thirties who had recovered from COVID-19.

V usage is TRBV7-2 and J usage is TRBJ1-3; TRBD1 matches at 9 bases. V shed 5 bases and J 4 bases; nucleotides not matched to a gene: 9. The length of the CDR3 is 16 residues. Germline CDR1 reads SGHTA; CDR2 reads FQGNSA. The DNA for the CDR3 is TGTGCCAGCAGCACTTACGGGACAGGGTCGGGAAACACCATATATTTT. This gives the protein CASSTYGTGSGNTIYF.

This clone was recorded a few times. The V call is TRBV2, the J call TRBJ1-1, with unresolved D. Trimming removed 8 bases from V and 3 bases from J, with 13 bases in between. Germline V gene lookup returns CDR1 SNHLY and CDR2 FYNNEI. The CDR3 has 13 residues. The DNA of the CDR3 is TGTGCCAGCCGAACGGGTATGGACACTGAAGCTTTCTTT. Encoded protein: CASRTGMDTEAFF.

This clone was picked up a small number of times. V and J are TRBV27 and TRBJ1-4, with a weak D call TRBD1 (5 bases). CDR1 and CDR2 from the germline V gene are MNHEY and SMNVEV (reference sequence). The CDR3 length is 17 residues. V dropped 5 bases and J dropped 7 bases, with 23 bases sitting between them. The CDR3 coding sequence is TGTGCCAGCAGTCCTACGACGATAGGGGCCTCGAGTGAAAAACTGTTTTTT. It yields the protein CASSPTTIGASSEKLFF.

The V gene is TRBV6-1, the J gene TRBJ1-2, with 8 positions matching TRBD1. CDR1 is MNHNS, CDR2 SASEGT, per germline. The CDR3 extends over 15 amino acids. V dropped 1 base and J dropped 5; count of bases not matched to a gene: 6. The CDR3 nucleotides read TGTGCCAGCAGTGAAGGGACAGGGAGTGGATATGGCTACACCTTC. Amino acids: CASSEGTGSGYGYTF.

The chain has TRBV19 and TRBJ1-1, with TRBD1 identical over 9 bases. After removal of 4 bases from V and 7 bases from J, the junction contained 7 bases not matched to a gene. Per the germline V gene, CDR1 is LNHDA and CDR2 is SQIVND (reference sequence). The CDR3 totals 14 residues. CDR3 in DNA: TGTGCCAGTAGTAGAGGACAGGGGAGCCTTGAAGCTTTCTTT. Its protein product is CASSRGQGSLEAFF.